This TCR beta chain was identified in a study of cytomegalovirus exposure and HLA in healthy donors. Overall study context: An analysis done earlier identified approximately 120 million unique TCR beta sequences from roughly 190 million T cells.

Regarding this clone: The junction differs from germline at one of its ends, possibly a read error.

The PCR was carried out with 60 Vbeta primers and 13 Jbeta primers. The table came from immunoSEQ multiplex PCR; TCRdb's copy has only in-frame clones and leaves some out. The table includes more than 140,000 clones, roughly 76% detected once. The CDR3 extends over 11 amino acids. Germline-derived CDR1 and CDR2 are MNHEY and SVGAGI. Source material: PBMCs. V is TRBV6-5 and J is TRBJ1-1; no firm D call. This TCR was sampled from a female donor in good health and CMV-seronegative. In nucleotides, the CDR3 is TGTGCCAGCCTCCGGAACAGTGAAGCTTTCTTT. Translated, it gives CASLRNSEAFF.